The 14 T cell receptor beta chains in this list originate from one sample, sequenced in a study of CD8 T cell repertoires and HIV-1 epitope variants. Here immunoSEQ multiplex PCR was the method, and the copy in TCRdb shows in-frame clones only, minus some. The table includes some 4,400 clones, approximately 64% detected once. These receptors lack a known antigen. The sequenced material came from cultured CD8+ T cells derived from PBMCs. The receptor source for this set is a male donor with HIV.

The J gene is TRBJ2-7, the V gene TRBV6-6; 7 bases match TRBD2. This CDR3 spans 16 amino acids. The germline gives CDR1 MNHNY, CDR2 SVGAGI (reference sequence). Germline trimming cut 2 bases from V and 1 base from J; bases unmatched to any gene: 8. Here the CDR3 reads CASSYGGGGGSYEQYF. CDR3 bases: TGTGCCAGCAGTTACGGTGGGGGGGGAGGATCCTACGAGCAGTACTTC.

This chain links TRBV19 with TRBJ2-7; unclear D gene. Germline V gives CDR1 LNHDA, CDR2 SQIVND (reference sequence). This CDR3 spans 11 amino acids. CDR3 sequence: CSVGRANEQYF. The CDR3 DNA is TGTAGTGTGGGCCGGGCGAACGAGCAGTACTTC.

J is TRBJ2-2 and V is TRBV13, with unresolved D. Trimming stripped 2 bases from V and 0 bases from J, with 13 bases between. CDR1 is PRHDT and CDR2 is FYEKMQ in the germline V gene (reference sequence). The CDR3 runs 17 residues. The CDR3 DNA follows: TGTGCCAGCAGCTTACAGCCAGTCGACGCGAACACCGGGGAGCTGTTTTTT. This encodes CASSLQPVDANTGELFF.

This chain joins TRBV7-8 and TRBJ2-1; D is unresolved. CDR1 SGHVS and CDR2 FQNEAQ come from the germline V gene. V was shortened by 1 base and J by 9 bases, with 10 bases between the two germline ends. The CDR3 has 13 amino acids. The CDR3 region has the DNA TGTGCCAGCAGCTTAGACGGTGCCAGTGAGCAGTTCTTC. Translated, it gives CASSLDGASEQFF.

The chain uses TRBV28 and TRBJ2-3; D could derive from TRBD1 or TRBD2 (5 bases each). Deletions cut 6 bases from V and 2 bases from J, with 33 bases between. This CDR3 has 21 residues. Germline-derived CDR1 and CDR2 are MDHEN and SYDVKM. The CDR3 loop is CASSTWDPGPETPTPTDTQYF. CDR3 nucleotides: TGTGCCAGCAGCACTTGGGACCCGGGCCCCGAGACACCCACACCCACAGATACGCAGTATTTT.

Here the CDR3 reads CASSLGSDTQYF. DNA for the CDR3: TGTGCCAGCAGCTTAGGGTCAGATACGCAGTATTTT. The gene calls are TRBV11-3 and TRBJ2-3; unclear D gene. CDR3 length: 12 amino acids. Trimming shortened V by 1 base and J by 4 bases, and 3 bases separated the two germline ends. CDR1 SGHNT and CDR2 YENEEA come from the germline V gene.

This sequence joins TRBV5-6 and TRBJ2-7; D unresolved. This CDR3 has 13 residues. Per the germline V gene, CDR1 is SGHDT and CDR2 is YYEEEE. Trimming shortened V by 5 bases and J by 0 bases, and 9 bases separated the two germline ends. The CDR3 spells CASSPTVSYEQYF. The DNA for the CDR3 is TGTGCCAGCAGTCCGACCGTCTCCTACGAGCAGTACTTC. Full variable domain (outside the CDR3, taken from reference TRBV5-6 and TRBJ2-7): DAGVTQSPTHLIKTRGQQVTLRCSPKSGHDTVSWYQQALGQGPQFIFQYYEEEERQRGNFPDRFSGHQFPNYSSELNVNALLLGDSALYLCASSPTVSYEQYFGPGTRLTVT.

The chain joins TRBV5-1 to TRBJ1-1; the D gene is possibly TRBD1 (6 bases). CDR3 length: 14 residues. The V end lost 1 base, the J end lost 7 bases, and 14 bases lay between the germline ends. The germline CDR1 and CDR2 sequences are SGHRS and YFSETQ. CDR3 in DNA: TGCGCCAGCAGCTTGAACAGGGAGGCCCTTGAAGCTTTCTTT. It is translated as CASSLNREALEAFF.

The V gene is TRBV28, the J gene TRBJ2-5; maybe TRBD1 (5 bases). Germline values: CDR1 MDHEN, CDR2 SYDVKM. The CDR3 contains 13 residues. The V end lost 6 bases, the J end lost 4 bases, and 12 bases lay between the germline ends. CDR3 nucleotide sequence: TGTGCCAGCAGGTCAGGGTACGGAGAGACCCAGTACTTC. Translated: CASRSGYGETQYF.

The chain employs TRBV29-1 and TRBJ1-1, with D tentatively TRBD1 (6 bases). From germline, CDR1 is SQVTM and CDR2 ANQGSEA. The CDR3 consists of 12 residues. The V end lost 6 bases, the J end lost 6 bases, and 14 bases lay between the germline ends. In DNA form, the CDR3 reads TGCAGCGTCCCGACAGGTGGGGCTGAAGCTTTCTTT. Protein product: CSVPTGGAEAFF.

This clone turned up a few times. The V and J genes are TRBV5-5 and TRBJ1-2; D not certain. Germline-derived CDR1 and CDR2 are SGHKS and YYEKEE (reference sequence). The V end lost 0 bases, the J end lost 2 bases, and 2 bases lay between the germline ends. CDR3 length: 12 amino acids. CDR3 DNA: TGTGCCAGCAGCTTGGGGAACTATGGCTACACCTTC. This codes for CASSLGNYGYTF.

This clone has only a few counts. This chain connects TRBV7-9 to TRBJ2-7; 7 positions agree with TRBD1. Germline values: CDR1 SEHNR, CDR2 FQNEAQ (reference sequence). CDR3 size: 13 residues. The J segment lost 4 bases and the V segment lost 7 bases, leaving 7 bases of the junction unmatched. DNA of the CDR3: TGTGCCAGCACCACTTGGGACAGATACGAGCAGTACTTC. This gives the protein CASTTWDRYEQYF. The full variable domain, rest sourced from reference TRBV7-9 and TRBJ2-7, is DTGVSQNPRHKITKRGQNVTFRCDPISEHNRLYWYRQTLGQGPEFLTYFQNEAQLEKSRLLSDRFSAERPKGSFSTLEIQRTEQGDSAMYLCASTTWDRYEQYFGPGTRLTVT.

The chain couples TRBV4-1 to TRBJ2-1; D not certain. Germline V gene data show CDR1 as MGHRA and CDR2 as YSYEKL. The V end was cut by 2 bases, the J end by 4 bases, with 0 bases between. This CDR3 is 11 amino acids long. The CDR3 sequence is CASSQYNEQFF. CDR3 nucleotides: TGCGCCAGCAGCCAATACAATGAGCAGTTCTTC.

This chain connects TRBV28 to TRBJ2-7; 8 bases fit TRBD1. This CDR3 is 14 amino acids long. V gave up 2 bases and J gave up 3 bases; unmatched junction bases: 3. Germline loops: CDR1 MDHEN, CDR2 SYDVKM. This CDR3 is CASSLIGTGYEQYF. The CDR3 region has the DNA TGTGCCAGCAGTTTAATCGGGACAGGCTACGAGCAGTACTTC.